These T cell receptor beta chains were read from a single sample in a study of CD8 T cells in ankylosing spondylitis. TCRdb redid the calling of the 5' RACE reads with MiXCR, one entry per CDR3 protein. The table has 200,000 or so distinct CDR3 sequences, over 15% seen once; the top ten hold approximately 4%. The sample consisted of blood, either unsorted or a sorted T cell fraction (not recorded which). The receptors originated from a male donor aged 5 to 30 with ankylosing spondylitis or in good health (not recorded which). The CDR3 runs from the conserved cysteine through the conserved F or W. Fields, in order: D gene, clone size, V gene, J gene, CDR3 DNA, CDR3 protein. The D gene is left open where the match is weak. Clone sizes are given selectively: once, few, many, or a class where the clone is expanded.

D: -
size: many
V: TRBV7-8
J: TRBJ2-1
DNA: TGTGCCAGCAGCTTAACCGAGAGCTATGAGCAGTTCTTC
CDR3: CASSLTESYEQFF

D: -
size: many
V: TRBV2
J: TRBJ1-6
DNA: TGTGCCAGCAGTGAATTAGAGGATTCACCCCTCCACTTT
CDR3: CASSELEDSPLHF

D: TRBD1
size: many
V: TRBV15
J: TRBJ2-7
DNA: TGTGCCACCAGCAGAGGGACAGGCATAGCCTACGAGCAGTACTTC
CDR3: CATSRGTGIAYEQYF

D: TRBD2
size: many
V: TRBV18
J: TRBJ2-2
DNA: TGTGCCAGCTCACCGCAGACAGGGACTAGCGGGCTACGGTGGACCGGGGAGCTGTTTTTT
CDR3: CASSPQTGTSGLRWTGELFF

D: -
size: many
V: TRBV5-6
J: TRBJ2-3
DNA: TGTGCCAGCAGCTCTCAGCGGTTCACAGATACGCAGTATTTT
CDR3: CASSSQRFTDTQYF

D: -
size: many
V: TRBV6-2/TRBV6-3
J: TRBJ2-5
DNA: TGTGCCAGCAGTTATGCAGGGTACCAAGAGACCCAGTACTTC
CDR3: CASSYAGYQETQYF

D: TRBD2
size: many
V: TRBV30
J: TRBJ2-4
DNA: TGTGCCTGGAGTCGGTGGGCAGGGAGGGACAAAAACATTCAGTACTTC
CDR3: CAWSRWAGRDKNIQYF

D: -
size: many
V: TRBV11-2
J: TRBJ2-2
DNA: TGTGCCAGCAGCGTCTCCGGGACTCTCACCGGGGAGCTGTTTTTT
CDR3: CASSVSGTLTGELFF

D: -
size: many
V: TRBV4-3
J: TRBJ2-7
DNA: TGCGCCAGCAGCCAGCGGTGGGGAGTTCACGAGCAGTACTTC
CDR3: CASSQRWGVHEQYF

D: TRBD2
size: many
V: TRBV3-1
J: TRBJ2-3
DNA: TGTGCCAGCAGCCAACAAGCGGGAGGGCGAGATACGCAGTATTTT
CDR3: CASSQQAGGRDTQYF

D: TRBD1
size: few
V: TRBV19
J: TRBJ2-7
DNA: TGTGCCAGTAGTGTGACAGGGAACTACGAGCAGTACTTC
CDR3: CASSVTGNYEQYF

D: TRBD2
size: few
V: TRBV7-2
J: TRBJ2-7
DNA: TGTGCCAGCAGACAAGCGGGACTAGCCCGAGAGCAGTACTTC
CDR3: CASRQAGLAREQYF

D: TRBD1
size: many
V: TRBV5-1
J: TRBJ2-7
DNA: TGCGCCAGCAGACGATCGACAGGGGGCTTATACGAGCAGTACTTC
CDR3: CASRRSTGGLYEQYF

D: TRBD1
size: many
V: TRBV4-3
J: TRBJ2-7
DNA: TGCGCCAGCAGCCAATGGCAGGGGGCGAACGAGCAGTACTTC
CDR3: CASSQWQGANEQYF

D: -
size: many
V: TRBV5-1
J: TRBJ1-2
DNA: TGCGCCAGCACTATTGGAGGGGAGGGAATCTATGGCTACACCTTC
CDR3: CASTIGGEGIYGYTF

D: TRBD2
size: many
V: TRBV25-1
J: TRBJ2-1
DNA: TGTGCCAGCAGTGAAACCGCGGGAGTGGACAATGAGCAGTTCTTC
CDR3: CASSETAGVDNEQFF

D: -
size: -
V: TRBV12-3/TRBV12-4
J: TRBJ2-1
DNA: TGTGCCAGCAGTTTAGGAGCAGGTCAGTTCTTC
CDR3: CASSLGAGQFF